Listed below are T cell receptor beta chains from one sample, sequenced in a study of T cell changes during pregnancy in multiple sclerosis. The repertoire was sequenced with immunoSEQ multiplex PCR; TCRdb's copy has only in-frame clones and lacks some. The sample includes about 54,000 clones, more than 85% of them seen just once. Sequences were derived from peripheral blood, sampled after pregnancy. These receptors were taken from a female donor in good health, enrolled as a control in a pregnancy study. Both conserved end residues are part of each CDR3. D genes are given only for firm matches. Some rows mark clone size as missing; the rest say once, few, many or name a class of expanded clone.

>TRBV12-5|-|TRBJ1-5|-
TGTGCTAGTGGCCGGGACCCGGGACAAGTCCAGCATTTT
CASGRDPGQVQHF
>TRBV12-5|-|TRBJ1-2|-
TGTGCTAGTGGTCCCCTCGAGGGGAGGATCTATGGCTACACCTTC
CASGPLEGRIYGYTF
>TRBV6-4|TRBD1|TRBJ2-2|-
TGTGCCAGCAGTACCGGGACAGGGTCCTTTCCCGGGGAGCTGTTTTTT
CASSTGTGSFPGELFF
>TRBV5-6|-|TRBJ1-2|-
TGTGCCAGCAGCTTGGGGACTTTCTACTATGGCTACACCTTC
CASSLGTFYYGYTF
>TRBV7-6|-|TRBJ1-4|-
TGTGCCAGCAGCTCGGAGGGGGGGCTATCTGAAAAACTGTTTTTT
CASSSEGGLSEKLFF
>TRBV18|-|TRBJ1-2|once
TGTGCCAGCTCAAGGACAGCCCCGACCCATGGCTACACCTTC
CASSRTAPTHGYTF
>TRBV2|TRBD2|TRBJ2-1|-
TGTGCCAGCAGAGGGACTAGCGGAGACGATTACAATGAGCAGTTCTTC
CASRGTSGDDYNEQFF
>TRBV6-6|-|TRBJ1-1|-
TGTGCCAGCAGTTACCCATCGGGGTGGTTGAACACTGAAGCTTTCTTT
CASSYPSGWLNTEAFF
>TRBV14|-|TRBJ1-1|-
TGTGCCAGCAGCCAGAGTCAGGGGTTTGGAGCTTTCTTT
CASSQSQGFGAFF
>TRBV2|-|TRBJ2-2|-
TGTGCCAGCAGTGGAACAGGGTTAGAGCTGTTTTTT
CASSGTGLELFF
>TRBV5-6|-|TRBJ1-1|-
TGTGCCAGCAGCTTTCTACAGATAAACACTGAAGCTTTCTTT
CASSFLQINTEAFF
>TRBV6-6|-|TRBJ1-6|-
TGTGCCAGCAGCAGAGGTCGTGGAGGGAGTGAATCACCCCTCCACTTT
CASSRGRGGSESPLHF
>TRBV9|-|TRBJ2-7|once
TGTGCCAGCAGCCCTCGACTGCTTAGCTCCTACGAGCAGTACTTC
CASSPRLLSSYEQYF
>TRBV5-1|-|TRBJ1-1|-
TGCGCCAGTAGCGGACAGCTGAACACTGAAGCTTTCTTT
CASSGQLNTEAFF
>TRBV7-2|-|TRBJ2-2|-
TGTGCCAGCAGCTTAGTTCGGGGACATATAAACACCGGGGAGCTGTTTTTT
CASSLVRGHINTGELFF
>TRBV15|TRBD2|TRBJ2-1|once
TGTGCCACCAGCAGAGGTACTAGCGGAACCTACAATGAGCAGTTCTTC
CATSRGTSGTYNEQFF
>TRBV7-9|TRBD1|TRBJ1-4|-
TGTGCCAGCAGCTCCGGACAGGGACGCTTCTACAATGAAAAACTGTTTTTT
CASSSGQGRFYNEKLFF
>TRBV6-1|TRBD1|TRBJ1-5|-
TGTGCCAGCAGTGGGGACGGGACAGTCAATCAGCCCCAGCATTTT
CASSGDGTVNQPQHF
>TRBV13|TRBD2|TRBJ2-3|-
TGTGCCAGCAGCCATTCTCGGGGCGGGAGGGGACCTACGCAGTATTTT
CASSHSRGGRGPTQYF
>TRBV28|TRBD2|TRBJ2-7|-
TGTGCCAGCAGTTATCTAGCGGGAGGCTCCTACGAGCAGTACTTC
CASSYLAGGSYEQYF
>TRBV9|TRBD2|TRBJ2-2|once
TGTGCCAGCAGCGTCCGGGACTCAGCGGGGATCACCGGGGAGCTGTTTTTT
CASSVRDSAGITGELFF
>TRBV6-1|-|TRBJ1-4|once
TGTGCCAGCAGTGTCCACAGGAATGAAAAACTGTTTTTT
CASSVHRNEKLFF
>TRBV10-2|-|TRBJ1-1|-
TGCGCCAGCAGTGAGAGTTTGGGGGCGGGGAACACTGAAGCTTTCTTT
CASSESLGAGNTEAFF
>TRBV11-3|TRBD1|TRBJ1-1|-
TGTGCCAGCAGCCGGGACAGAAACACTGAAGCTTTCTTT
CASSRDRNTEAFF
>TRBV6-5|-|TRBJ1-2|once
TGTGCCAGCAGTACTCCCCCGGGACATCGGAACGGCTACACCTTC
CASSTPPGHRNGYTF
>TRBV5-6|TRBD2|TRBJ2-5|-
TGTGCCAGCAGCTGGACGGGGGAGGGTAGAGAGACCCAGTACTTC
CASSWTGEGRETQYF
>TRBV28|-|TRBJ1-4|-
TGTGCCAGCAGTTACCACGGCGGGACTAATGAAAAACTGTTTTTT
CASSYHGGTNEKLFF
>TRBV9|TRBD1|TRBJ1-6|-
TGTGCCAGCAGCGTAAGACAGGGCGACTCACCCCTCCACTTT
CASSVRQGDSPLHF
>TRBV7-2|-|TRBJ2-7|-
TGTGCCAGCAGCGCCGGACTGACCTCCTACGAGCAGTACTTC
CASSAGLTSYEQYF
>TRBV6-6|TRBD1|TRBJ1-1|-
TGTGCCAGCAGGTGGGACAGGCCGAACACTGAAGCTTTCTTT
CASRWDRPNTEAFF
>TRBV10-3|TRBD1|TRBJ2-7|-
TGTGCCATCAGTGGGGACAGGGGTACCTACGAGCAGTACTTC
CAISGDRGTYEQYF
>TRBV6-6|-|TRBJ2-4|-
TGTGCCAGCAAGACGGAGGTAATTCAGTACTTC
CASKTEVIQYF
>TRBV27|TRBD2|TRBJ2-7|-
TGTGCCAGCAGTTTAAGTGCGGGGGGGCGTTCCTACGAGCAGTACTTC
CASSLSAGGRSYEQYF
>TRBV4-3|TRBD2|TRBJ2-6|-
TGCGCCAGCAGCCAAGATTGGGAGGGATCTGGGGCCAACGTCCTGACTTTC
CASSQDWEGSGANVLTF
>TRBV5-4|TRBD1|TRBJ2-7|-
TGTGCCAGCAGCTTGGAGGGGGCTAGCTACGAGCAGTACTTC
CASSLEGASYEQYF
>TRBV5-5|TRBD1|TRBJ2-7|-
TGTGCCAGCAGCTTTGGACAGGGGAGTAACTACGAGCAGTACTTC
CASSFGQGSNYEQYF